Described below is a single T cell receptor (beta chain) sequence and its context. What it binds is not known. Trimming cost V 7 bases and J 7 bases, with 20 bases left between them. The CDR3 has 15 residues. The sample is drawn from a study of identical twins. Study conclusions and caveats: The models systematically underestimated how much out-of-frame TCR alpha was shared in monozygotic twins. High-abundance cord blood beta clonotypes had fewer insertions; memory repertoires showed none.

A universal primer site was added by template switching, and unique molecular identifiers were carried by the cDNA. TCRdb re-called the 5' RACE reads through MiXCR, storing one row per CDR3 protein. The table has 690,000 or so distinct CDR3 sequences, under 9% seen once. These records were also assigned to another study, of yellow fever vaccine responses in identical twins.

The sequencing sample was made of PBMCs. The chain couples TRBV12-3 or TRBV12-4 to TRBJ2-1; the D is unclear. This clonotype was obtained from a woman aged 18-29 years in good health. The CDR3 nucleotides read TGTGCCAGCACTCCTATGGGCCAAGCCAGAAATGAGCAGTTCTTC. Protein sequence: CASTPMGQARNEQFF.